This TCR beta chain was captured in a study of CD8+CD57+ T cells in acquired aplastic anemia. Overall study context: Each DNA sample taken from sorted CD4+ and CD8+ cells came to roughly 3.5 ug on average. Study-wide points: In common between the patients and the controls were nearly 30 CD8+ CDR3 sequences.

A note on this clonotype: Its antigen is still unknown.

V dropped 5 bases and J dropped 3; count of bases not matched to a gene: 6. CDR1 is SGHAT and CDR2 is FQDESV in the germline V gene (reference sequence). The CDR3 runs 15 residues. All sequencing subjects had displayed CD8+CD57+ cell expansion on flow cytometry. Genomic DNA acted as the template from which TCR beta VDJ combination and CDR3 sequence profiling were carried out. TCRdb re-derived calls from the reads in MiXCR, one entry per CDR3 protein. The repertoire holds approximately 98,000 distinct CDR3 sequences, with around two thirds as singletons. This clonotype was sampled from a human donor with aplastic anemia. The sequenced sample consisted of sorted CD4+, CD8+, or CD8+CD57+ T cells (not recorded which) from PBMCs. The chain employs TRBV11-1 and TRBJ2-3; 9 bases match TRBD1. The CDR3 here is CASSLTGGRTDTQYF. CDR3 coding DNA: TGTGCCAGCAGCCTGACAGGGGGACGTACAGATACGCAGTATTTT.